Shown below are 25 T cell receptor beta chains from a single sample sequenced in a study of blood T cell repertoires in COVID-19 (dated by TCRdb to 2019 to 2021). The method was the immunoSEQ multiplex PCR assay. Imported from immuneACCESS, the table was reduced by TCRdb to in-frame sequences with V and J called. These copies leave out some clones; in studies compared against another copy, an unresolved V gene accounts for under half, and the cause of the remainder is not known. The sample table records 300,000 to 500,000 clones; approximately 87% of these occur just once. Of the sample, roughly 0.97% is held by the ten largest clones. The sample was PBMCs or T cells enriched from blood (not recorded which). These receptors all come from a woman in her twenties or thirties with acute COVID-19.

The V and J genes are TRBV15 and TRBJ1-1; D is possibly TRBD1 (6 bases). Germline loops: CDR1 LNHNV, CDR2 YYDKDF (reference sequence). The CDR3 is 11 residues long. V lost 8 bases and J lost 5, with 9 bases in between. The CDR3: CATLQGTEAFF. For the CDR3, the DNA is TGTGCCACCCTCCAGGGGACTGAAGCTTTCTTT.

This clone has just one count. The chain recombines TRBV6-1 with TRBJ1-4; D is unclear. V shed 2 bases and J shed 9 bases, with 16 bases lying between them. Germline CDR1 and CDR2: MNHNS and SASEGT. The CDR3 covers 15 residues. CDR3 nucleotides: TGTGCCAGCAGTGAACCGCGGCTGGCTGAGCAAAAACTGTTTTTT. This translates into CASSEPRLAEQKLFF.

The rearrangement links TRBV2 to TRBJ1-2, with D perhaps matching TRBD1 (6 bases). In germline, CDR1 is SNHLY, CDR2 FYNNEI. The CDR3 has 15 residues. V gave up 4 bases and J gave up 7 bases, with 19 bases separating them. This chain's CDR3 is CASSVDRATMSGYTF. The CDR3 nucleotides read TGTGCCAGCAGTGTGGACAGAGCAACGATGAGTGGCTACACCTTC.

The chain employs TRBV5-1 and TRBJ2-7; 8 bases match TRBD1. The length of the CDR3 is 14 residues. Germline trimming cut 3 bases from V and 2 bases from J; bases unmatched to any gene: 4. CDR1 is SGHRS and CDR2 is YFSETQ in the germline V gene. CDR3 in amino acids: CASSSGGSPYEQYF. CDR3 coding DNA: TGCGCCAGCAGCTCAGGGGGCAGCCCCTACGAGCAGTACTTC.

CDR3 region: CASSVTVNTEAFF. In DNA, the CDR3 is TGCGCCAGCAGTGTGACAGTGAACACTGAAGCTTTCTTT. The chain couples TRBV10-1 to TRBJ1-1; D perhaps matches TRBD1 (5 bases). The V end was cut by 4 bases, the J end by 0 bases, with 6 bases between. The CDR3 has 13 residues. Germline-derived CDR1 and CDR2 are WNHNN and SYGVQD (reference sequence).

CDR3 in DNA: TGTGCCAGCAGCTTACTTAGCGGCACTTACTACAATGAGCAGTTCTTC. This encodes CASSLLSGTYYNEQFF. The chain is built from TRBV11-2 and TRBJ2-1; weak D call: TRBD2 (6 bases). The CDR3 has 16 residues. Trimming shortened V by 2 bases and J by 3 bases, and 14 bases separated the two germline ends. Germline CDR1 is SGHAT and CDR2 is FQNNGV. Drawing the rest from reference TRBV11-2 and TRBJ2-1, the complete variable domain is EAGVAQSPRYKIIEKRQSVAFWCNPISGHATLYWYQQILGQGPKLLIQFQNNGVVDDSQLPKDRFSAERLKGVDSTLKIQPAKLEDSAVYLCASSLLSGTYYNEQFFGPGTRLTVL.

This clone was picked up one time. V usage is TRBV6-6 and J usage is TRBJ1-2; perhaps TRBD1 as D (5 bases). Looked up from germline, CDR1 is MNHNY and CDR2 is SVGAGI (reference sequence). The CDR3 is 12 residues long. The V and J ends lost 8 bases and 8 bases respectively, with 15 bases between them. CDR3 bases: TGTGCCAGCGCTCTAGGACAAGGCGGCTACACCTTC. Translation: CASALGQGGYTF.

This chain links TRBV4-1 with TRBJ2-3, with D possibly being TRBD1 (6 bases). Germline V gene sequence: CDR1 MGHRA, CDR2 YSYEKL. V was trimmed by 0 bases and J by 4 bases, leaving 14 bases between them. This CDR3 comprises 16 residues. The CDR3 region has the DNA TGCGCCAGCAGCCAAGATGAGGGACACCCCCCAGATACGCAGTATTTT. Protein sequence: CASSQDEGHPPDTQYF.

The chain recombines TRBV3-1 (or the pseudogene TRBV3-2) with TRBJ1-2, with 11 bases lining up with TRBD1. This CDR3 is built from 15 residues. The V and J ends lost 5 bases and 4 bases, in that order; junction bases with no gene match: 6. The germline V gene encodes CDR1 LGHDT and CDR2 YNNKEL (reference sequence). This chain's CDR3 is CASSYIGTGGYGYTF. CDR3 nucleotides: TGTGCCAGCAGCTATATCGGGACAGGGGGCTATGGCTACACCTTC.

V usage is TRBV29-1 and J usage is TRBJ1-2, with 7 bases lining up with TRBD1. The V segment lost 7 bases and the J segment 8 bases; nucleotides outside the gene matches: 19. The CDR3 length is 15 residues. The germline V gene encodes CDR1 SQVTM and CDR2 ANQGSEA. The CDR3 loop is CSAGEDRARFSGYTF. Here the CDR3 DNA reads TGCAGCGCGGGGGAAGACAGGGCACGATTCTCAGGCTACACCTTC.

This chain links TRBV5-1 with TRBJ2-3, with 10 bases lining up with TRBD2. The CDR3 has 19 residues. J was trimmed by 4 bases and V by 3 bases; bases with no gene match: 17. Germline CDR1 is SGHRS and CDR2 is YFSETQ. CDR3 nucleotide sequence: TGCGCCAGCAGCTCGTACGGCGGTCAGCGGGGGGGCCTGGCAGATACGCAGTATTTT. As protein: CASSSYGGQRGGLADTQYF.

The chain combines TRBV7-3 with TRBJ1-2; D is undetermined. The CDR3 runs 12 residues. Between the trimmed V and J ends, which lost 2 bases and 8 bases, there was a span of 9 bases. Germline V gene lookup returns CDR1 SGHTA and CDR2 FQGTGA. CDR3: CASSLGGQGYTF. In nucleotides, the CDR3 is TGTGCCAGCAGCTTAGGAGGGCAAGGCTACACCTTC.

The chain links TRBV4-1 to TRBJ2-7; D is perhaps TRBD2 (6 bases). CDR1 and CDR2 (germline): MGHRA, YSYEKL. CDR3 length equals 16 residues. V gave up 1 base and J gave up 3 bases, with 16 bases separating them. In nucleotides, the CDR3 is TGCGCCAGCAGCCAAGGGGTCGGGGGTAGAGTCTACGAGCAGTACTTC. This codes for CASSQGVGGRVYEQYF.

The CDR3 region has the DNA TGTGCCAGCAGCTACCGGGACAGACCCTACAATGAGCAGTTCTTC. This gives the protein CASSYRDRPYNEQFF. J is TRBJ2-1 and V is TRBV13; 7 bases fit TRBD1. J lost 2 bases, V lost 4 bases, and 5 bases had no gene match. CDR1 and CDR2 from the germline V gene are PRHDT and FYEKMQ (reference sequence). This CDR3 is built from 15 residues.

J is TRBJ2-3 and V is TRBV7-3; D is perhaps TRBD2 (5 bases). Germline assignment: CDR1 SGHTA and CDR2 FQGTGA. V was pared by 5 bases and J by 2 bases, with 17 bases between. The CDR3 contains 16 residues. CDR3 in amino acids: CASSQYSFGVTDTQYF. The CDR3 DNA reads TGTGCCAGCAGCCAGTACTCTTTCGGGGTCACAGATACGCAGTATTTT. The full variable domain, in which reference TRBV7-3 and TRBJ2-3 provide the parts outside the CDR3, is GAGVSQTPSNKVTEKGKYVELRCDPISGHTALYWYRQSLGQGPEFLIYFQGTGAADDSGLPNDRFFAVRPEGSVSTLKIQRTERGDSAVYLCASSQYSFGVTDTQYFGPGTRLTVL.

The rearrangement links TRBV6-5 to TRBJ2-1; TRBD2 is a possible D gene (5 bases). This CDR3 comprises 15 residues. The germline V gene has CDR1 MNHEY and CDR2 SVGAGI. V lost 7 bases to trimming and J lost 1 base, with 14 bases between them. CDR3 bases: TGTGCCAGCAAGCCGACGGGGTTTTCCTACAATGAGCAGTTCTTC. This encodes CASKPTGFSYNEQFF.

The chain employs TRBV28 and TRBJ2-1; 8 bases map to TRBD1. Germline V gene sequence: CDR1 MDHEN, CDR2 SYDVKM. Trimming removed 5 bases from V and 12 bases from J; junction bases left unmatched: 21. The CDR3 covers 17 residues. The CDR3 DNA reads as TGTGCCAGCAGTCCAGTAGGAGGACAGGGCCGCGTTTTAGGGCAGTTCTTC. Encoded protein: CASSPVGGQGRVLGQFF.

The table lists this clone with a count of one. This sequence joins TRBV18 and TRBJ2-1; TRBD1 matches 7 bases. After removal of 4 bases from V and 8 bases from J, the junction contained 5 bases not matched to a gene. This CDR3 region has 13 residues. Germline CDR1 reads KGHSH; CDR2 reads LQKENI. CDR3 in DNA: TGTGCCAGCTCACGTGACAGGGACCATGAGCAGTTCTTC. It is translated as CASSRDRDHEQFF.

V gene TRBV24-1 combines with J gene TRBJ1-4; D gene uncertain. The CDR3 contains 11 residues. Trimming left V 2 bases short and J 15 bases short, with 9 bases between. Germline lookup yields CDR1 KGHDR and CDR2 SFDVKD. CDR3 DNA: TGTGCCACCAGTGATTCCGGAGCGATGTTTTTT. Encoded protein: CATSDSGAMFF.

This clone came up a few times. The chain recombines TRBV30 with TRBJ2-6, with TRBD2 as a possible D gene (5 bases). V lost 5 bases and J 15 bases, leaving 14 bases between the germline ends. This CDR3 is 11 amino acids long. In germline, CDR1 is GTSNPN, CDR2 SVGIG (reference sequence). CDR3 amino acids: CAWALAEDLTF. CDR3 DNA: TGTGCCTGGGCCCTCGCGGAGGACCTGACTTTC.

This chain uses TRBV3-1 (or the pseudogene TRBV3-2) with TRBJ2-2, with D tentatively TRBD1 (5 bases). This CDR3 is built from 14 residues. V was shortened by 3 bases and J by 7 bases, with 12 bases between the two germline ends. CDR1 and CDR2 (germline): LGHDT, YNNKEL (reference sequence). The CDR3 nucleotides read TGTGCCAGCAGCCATTTAAGCAGGGACGGGGAGCTGTTTTTT. This codes for CASSHLSRDGELFF.

The table lists this clone with a count of one. The V call is TRBV19, the J call TRBJ1-1; weak D call: TRBD1 (5 bases). Germline CDR1 is LNHDA and CDR2 is SQIVND (reference sequence). V dropped 3 bases and J dropped 1 base, with 9 bases sitting between them. The CDR3 covers 14 residues. CDR3 protein: CASSIGAANTEAFF. CDR3 nucleotide sequence: TGTGCCAGTAGTATTGGGGCAGCGAACACTGAAGCTTTCTTT.

This sequence joins TRBV11-2 and TRBJ2-7; 8 bases align to TRBD1. V dropped 7 bases and J dropped 3; count of bases not matched to a gene: 11. Germline CDR1 and CDR2: SGHAT and FQNNGV. This CDR3 spans 15 amino acids. This CDR3 reads CASTSGDRRNYEQYF. The CDR3 DNA reads as TGTGCCAGCACTTCGGGGGACAGGAGAAACTACGAGCAGTACTTC.

The J gene is TRBJ1-2, the V gene TRBV9, with 7 bases fitting TRBD1. The CDR3 consists of 12 residues. Looked up from germline, CDR1 is SGDLS and CDR2 is YYNGEE. V shed 4 bases, J shed 8 bases, and the junction held 5 bases outside the gene matches. This CDR3 is CASSFRGEGYTF. DNA of the CDR3: TGTGCCAGCAGCTTCAGGGGGGAGGGCTACACCTTC.

The CDR3 reads CASSTGQGPQRLTEAFF. The CDR3 region has the DNA TGTGCCAGCAGTACAGGACAGGGCCCCCAGAGGCTGACTGAAGCTTTCTTT. This chain uses TRBV27 with TRBJ1-1, with 8 bases fitting TRBD1. Per the germline V gene, CDR1 is MNHEY and CDR2 is SMNVEV (reference sequence). V lost 5 bases and J lost 5; bases outside the gene matches: 16. The CDR3 runs to 17 residues.